The 17 T cell receptor beta chains in this list originate from one sample, sequenced in a study of blood T cells in healthy people across ages. With a J-beta primer mix and a sample-barcoded 5' primer, a second PCR ran about 7 to 12 cycles. TCRdb re-called the 5' RACE reads through MiXCR, storing one row per CDR3 protein. Of approximately 1,000,000 distinct CDR3 sequences listed, more than 30% are singletons. The sequenced sample was blood. Receptors were obtained from a young man in good health.

The V call is TRBV4-3, the J call TRBJ1-6; a possible D gene is TRBD1 (5 bases). Per the germline V gene, CDR1 is LGHNA and CDR2 is YSLEER. Trimming left V 1 base short and J 2 bases short, with 30 bases between. This CDR3 is built from 23 residues. CDR3 DNA: TGCGCCAGCAGCCAAGTTAGGCATTTAGGGGATCTTCTAAGCGGCACCTATAATTCACCCCTCCACTTT. Translation: CASSQVRHLGDLLSGTYNSPLHF.

V is TRBV10-3 and J is TRBJ1-1; no firm D call. The CDR3 extends over 16 amino acids. V lost 2 bases, J lost 2 bases, and 15 bases lay in between. The germline gives CDR1 ENHRY, CDR2 SYGVKD. CDR3 sequence: CAISEQLRGSNTEAFF. CDR3 in DNA: TGTGCCATCAGTGAGCAGCTACGAGGCAGCAACACTGAAGCTTTCTTT.

This sequence joins TRBV28 and TRBJ2-3; 7 positions agree with TRBD1. The V and J ends lost 3 bases and 4 bases, in that order; junction bases with no gene match: 7. This CDR3 is built from 15 residues. Germline-derived CDR1 and CDR2 are MDHEN and SYDVKM. CDR3 nucleotide sequence: TGTGCCAGCAGTTTCGGGACAGTATTGCCAGATACGCAGTATTTT. Protein product: CASSFGTVLPDTQYF.

J is TRBJ1-4 and V is TRBV2; tentatively, D is TRBD1 (6 bases). The germline V gene has CDR1 SNHLY and CDR2 FYNNEI. Trimming cost V 6 bases and J 4 bases, with 12 bases left between them. The CDR3 has 14 residues. CDR3 in amino acids: CASRQGQRNEKLFF. CDR3 sequence (DNA): TGTGCCAGCAGACAAGGACAGCGTAATGAAAAACTGTTTTTT. Variable domain in full (rest from reference TRBV2 and TRBJ1-4): EPEVTQTPSHQVTQMGQEVILRCVPISNHLYFYWYRQILGQKVEFLVSFYNNEISEKSEIFDDQFSVERPDGSNFTLKIRSTKLEDSAMYFCASRQGQRNEKLFFGSGTQLSVL.

The J gene is TRBJ1-5, the V gene TRBV7-8; D perhaps matches TRBD1 (5 bases). The length of the CDR3 is 15 residues. V was cut by 8 bases and J by 1 base, with 15 bases left in between. Germline V gene data show CDR1 as SGHVS and CDR2 as FQNEAQ. CDR3 sequence reads: CASQGGVSSNQPQHF. The CDR3 coding sequence is TGTGCCAGCCAAGGAGGGGTTTCGAGCAATCAGCCCCAGCATTTT.

The chain uses TRBV25-1 and TRBJ2-5, with 11 bases that match TRBD2. This CDR3 is built from 17 residues. V trimming: 4 bases; J trimming: 2 bases; junction bases outside the gene matches: 9. The germline CDR1 and CDR2 sequences are MGHDK and SYGVNS. In DNA, the CDR3 is TGTGCCAGCAGTGCAATAGCGGGGGGGCCCCGGCAAGAGACCCAGTACTTC. It translates to CASSAIAGGPRQETQYF.

The chain employs TRBV13 and TRBJ1-1; D is perhaps TRBD1 (5 bases). CDR3 length: 13 residues. Germline CDR1 PRHDT, CDR2 FYEKMQ (reference sequence). The V and J ends lost 5 bases and 4 bases respectively, with 11 bases between them. The CDR3 DNA is TGTGCCAGCAGCCAGGGAAGGGCCACTGAAGCTTTCTTT. It translates to CASSQGRATEAFF.

The chain employs TRBV27 and TRBJ1-1; tentative D call: TRBD1 (5 bases). Trimming removed 6 bases from V and 6 bases from J, with 17 bases in between. From germline, CDR1 is MNHEY and CDR2 SMNVEV (reference sequence). This CDR3 has 14 amino acids. The CDR3 DNA is TGTGCCAGCAGAAAGCCGGGGCTACGGGCTGAAGCTTTCTTT. Translation gives CASRKPGLRAEAFF.

This chain joins TRBV4-1 and TRBJ1-1; the match to TRBD1 covers 10 bases. This CDR3 region has 15 residues. Germline CDR1 MGHRA, CDR2 YSYEKL. J was trimmed by 4 bases and V by 4 bases; bases with no gene match: 6. CDR3 DNA sequence: TGCGCCAGCAGCCGGGGGACAGGGGATCCCACTGAAGCTTTCTTT. It codes for CASSRGTGDPTEAFF.

This clonotype was seen a few times. V usage is TRBV2 and J usage is TRBJ1-2, with D possibly TRBD1 on 5 matching bases. Trimming pared 2 bases from V and 4 bases from J, leaving 11 bases between. The CDR3 sequence is 14 residues long. Germline V gives CDR1 SNHLY, CDR2 FYNNEI. The CDR3 reads CASSEQGTLYGYTF. DNA of the CDR3: TGTGCCAGCAGTGAACAGGGAACCCTCTATGGCTACACCTTC.

This clonotype has more than one count but fewer than ten. V and J are TRBV12-3 or TRBV12-4 and TRBJ1-1; D gene ambiguous. This CDR3 is built from 13 residues. Trimming took off 3 bases at V and 6 bases at J, with 11 bases between the two ends. The CDR3 nucleotides read TGTGCCAGCAGTTTTAGGACCAAGGCTGAAGCTTTCTTT. It encodes CASSFRTKAEAFF.

This rearrangement joins TRBV18 to TRBJ2-1, with a tentative D call TRBD1 (6 bases). V dropped 2 bases and J dropped 8 bases, with 13 bases sitting between them. The CDR3 is 14 amino acids. Germline-derived CDR1 and CDR2 are KGHSH and LQKENI. In DNA, the CDR3 is TGTGCCAGCTCACCAACAGGGTCGGGGCATGAGCAGTTCTTC. Amino acid sequence: CASSPTGSGHEQFF.

V usage is TRBV20-1 and J usage is TRBJ1-2; 8 bases map to TRBD1. CDR1 and CDR2 from the germline V gene are DFQATT and SNEGSKA (reference sequence). Germline trimming cut 3 bases from V and 3 bases from J; bases unmatched to any gene: 3. This CDR3 spans 13 amino acids. CDR3 nucleotide sequence: TGCAGTGCTAGTGCGGACAGGGACTATGGCTACACCTTC. Amino acids: CSASADRDYGYTF.

The chain links TRBV20-1 to TRBJ1-1; possibly TRBD1 for D (6 bases). Trimming pared 2 bases from V and 5 bases from J, leaving 12 bases between. This CDR3 spans 13 amino acids. CDR1 is DFQATT, CDR2 SNEGSKA, per germline (reference sequence). As DNA, the CDR3 is TGCAGTGCTAGACGCAGGGGAAGTACTGAAGCTTTCTTT. It yields the protein CSARRRGSTEAFF.

This clonotype was counted a few times. V and J are TRBV10-3 and TRBJ2-2, with 7 bases aligning to TRBD1. Losses at the gene ends were 6 bases for V and 0 bases for J; bases not matched to a gene: 7. Germline V gene sequence: CDR1 ENHRY, CDR2 SYGVKD. This CDR3 is built from 16 residues. The CDR3: CAIRRDSNTNTGELFF. The CDR3 DNA reads TGTGCCATCAGGAGGGACAGCAACACGAACACCGGGGAGCTGTTTTTT.

This chain connects TRBV7-9 to TRBJ1-5; D ambiguous. V lost 2 bases and J lost 6, with 8 bases in between. CDR3 size: 13 residues. CDR1 and CDR2 from the germline V gene are SEHNR and FQNEAQ (reference sequence). This CDR3 reads CASSLFPGQPQHF. The CDR3 DNA sequence: TGTGCCAGCAGCTTATTTCCCGGTCAGCCCCAGCATTTT.

In this sample, this clonotype turned up once. V gene TRBV5-1 combines with J gene TRBJ2-3, with TRBD1 matching over 8 bases. The CDR3 is 18 residues long. Germline assignment: CDR1 SGHRS and CDR2 YFSETQ. V was pared by 0 bases and J by 1 base, with 10 bases of the junction left unmatched. Written as DNA, the CDR3 is TGCGCCAGCAGCTTGGCTCGGACAGGGAGGTTTCGCACAGATACGCAGTATTTT. Translating gives CASSLARTGRFRTDTQYF.